One sample yielded the 11 T cell receptor beta chains listed below, sequenced in a study of beta chain features in type 1 diabetes. Expressed TCRB transcripts were sequenced because the entire RNA isolate underwent reverse transcription. The protocol was immunoSEQ multiplex PCR, while the TCRdb copy is restricted to in-frame clones and leaves out a portion. This table holds about 180,000 clones, about 13% found once. Sequenced: central memory CD4+ T cells from blood. Receptor source: a woman younger than 35 in good health.

This clone occurred a few times. The rearrangement uses TRBV7-9 and TRBJ2-2, with TRBD1 matching over 10 bases. The CDR3 spans 17 residues. V shed 3 bases, J shed 7 bases, and the junction held 11 bases outside the gene matches. The germline V gene encodes CDR1 SEHNR and CDR2 FQNEAQ (reference sequence). The DNA of the CDR3 is TGTGCCAGCAGCTTCACCTTCGGGGACAGGGGTAGCGGGGAGCTGTTTTTT. Protein: CASSFTFGDRGSGELFF.

V gene TRBV6-5 combines with J gene TRBJ1-1; 9 nucleotides line up with TRBD1. This CDR3 is built from 14 residues. The V segment lost 6 bases and the J segment 6 bases; nucleotides outside the gene matches: 8. Per germline, CDR1 MNHEY and CDR2 SVGAGI. The DNA for the CDR3 is TGTGCCAGCAGGGTCTCCGGGACAGGGTCTGAAGCTTTCTTT. Translation: CASRVSGTGSEAFF.

The gene calls are TRBV10-1 and TRBJ1-1; TRBD1 is a possible D gene (6 bases). Germline V gives CDR1 WNHNN, CDR2 SYGVQD (reference sequence). Trimming pared 6 bases from V and 10 bases from J, leaving 18 bases between. CDR3 length: 13 residues. The CDR3 spells CASSHRVEERAFF. CDR3 sequence (DNA): TGCGCCAGCAGCCACAGGGTGGAAGAAAGAGCTTTCTTT.

The CDR3 coding sequence is TGTGCCAGCAGCTTAGGCGTAGGACTGGGGAATGAGCAGTTCTTC. This gives the protein CASSLGVGLGNEQFF. The chain employs TRBV11-2 and TRBJ2-1; a weak D match, TRBD2 (5 bases). Germline CDR1 is SGHAT and CDR2 is FQNNGV. CDR3 length: 15 amino acids. V was cut by 1 base and J by 7 bases, with 14 bases left in between. Complete variable domain (other parts from reference TRBV11-2 and TRBJ2-1): EAGVAQSPRYKIIEKRQSVAFWCNPISGHATLYWYQQILGQGPKLLIQFQNNGVVDDSQLPKDRFSAERLKGVDSTLKIQPAKLEDSAVYLCASSLGVGLGNEQFFGPGTRLTVL.

The V and J genes are TRBV7-3 and TRBJ1-1; the D gene is possibly TRBD1 (6 bases). This CDR3 region has 13 residues. Germline values: CDR1 SGHTA, CDR2 FQGTGA. V was shortened by 5 bases and J by 4 bases, with 11 bases between the two germline ends. The CDR3 region has the DNA TGTGCCAGCAGCACACAGGGCGGCACTGAAGCTTTCTTT. Its protein is CASSTQGGTEAFF.

A few counts support this clone. V usage is TRBV7-9 and J usage is TRBJ2-7, with 7 positions matching TRBD2. J gave up 3 bases and V 5 bases, and 4 bases lay outside the gene matches. The CDR3 runs 13 residues. CDR1 SEHNR and CDR2 FQNEAQ come from the germline V gene (reference sequence). The CDR3 sequence is CASSQLANYEQYF. Written as DNA, the CDR3 is TGTGCCAGCAGCCAACTAGCGAACTACGAGCAGTACTTC.

Only a few counts were recorded for this clone. The V call is TRBV2, the J call TRBJ2-1; TRBD1 matches at 7 bases. The V gene end was trimmed by 10 bases and the J gene end by 6 bases; junction bases not matched to a gene: 12. The CDR3 runs to 14 residues. CDR1 SNHLY and CDR2 FYNNEI come from the germline V gene. The CDR3 loop reads CATQTGLPSNEQFF. DNA of the CDR3: TGTGCCACCCAGACAGGGCTTCCCTCCAATGAGCAGTTCTTC.

This chain joins TRBV30 and TRBJ2-7, with D perhaps TRBD2 (5 bases). Germline CDR1 GTSNPN, CDR2 SVGIG (reference sequence). V was clipped by 1 base and J by 1 base, with 20 bases between them. The CDR3 has 17 residues. The CDR3 spells CAWSEVRSLARSYEQYF. The CDR3 DNA sequence: TGTGCCTGGAGTGAGGTTAGGTCCTTAGCGAGGTCCTACGAGCAGTACTTC.

This sequence joins TRBV11-2 and TRBJ2-5; TRBD1 agrees at 8 bases. Looked up from germline, CDR1 is SGHAT and CDR2 is FQNNGV. V lost 6 bases and J lost 5; bases outside the gene matches: 5. The CDR3 runs to 13 residues. The CDR3 sequence is CASSTRDRETQYF. In DNA form, the CDR3 reads TGTGCCAGCAGTACCCGGGACAGGGAGACCCAGTACTTC. Full variable domain (rest looked up from reference TRBV11-2 and TRBJ2-5): EAGVAQSPRYKIIEKRQSVAFWCNPISGHATLYWYQQILGQGPKLLIQFQNNGVVDDSQLPKDRFSAERLKGVDSTLKIQPAKLEDSAVYLCASSTRDRETQYFGPGTRLLVL.

This clone has a handful of counts. The chain combines TRBV19 with TRBJ1-4; D ambiguous. Trimming removed 3 bases at V and 10 bases at J, with 18 bases between. The CDR3 consists of 15 residues. Germline CDR1 reads LNHDA; CDR2 reads SQIVND (reference sequence). The CDR3 bases are TGTGCCAGTAGTATTTTCCGGAGGGATTCACGAAAACTGTTTTTT. It codes for CASSIFRRDSRKLFF.

The CDR3 is CASSETNYGYTF. DNA of the CDR3: TGCGCCAGCAGCGAGACTAACTATGGCTACACCTTC. V and J are TRBV5-1 and TRBJ1-2, with D unclear. This CDR3 spans 12 amino acids. Trimming took 4 bases from V and 0 from J, leaving 4 bases between them. CDR1 and CDR2 (germline): SGHRS, YFSETQ. Full variable domain (missing parts from reference TRBV5-1 and TRBJ1-2): KAGVTQTPRYLIKTRGQQVTLSCSPISGHRSVSWYQQTPGQGLQFLFEYFSETQRNKGNFPGRFSGRQFSNSRSEMNVSTLELGDSALYLCASSETNYGYTFGSGTRLTVV.